The 15 T cell receptor beta chains given below trace back to one sample, sequenced in a study of CD8 T cells in ankylosing spondylitis. TCRdb itself ran the 5' RACE reads through MiXCR, one entry per CDR3 protein. This sample has 250,000 or so distinct CDR3 sequences, with 20% to 30% found just once. Source material: blood, either unsorted or a sorted T cell fraction (not recorded which). The receptors were sampled from a male donor with ankylosing spondylitis or in good health (not recorded which).

This clonotype has a count of ten or more. The chain combines TRBV29-1 with TRBJ1-1; D not certain. The ends were cut back, 7 bases at V and 3 bases at J, with 12 bases in the middle. CDR1 is SQVTM, CDR2 ANQGSEA, per germline. CDR3 length: 12 amino acids. Written as DNA, the CDR3 is TGCAGCGCCTTAGAGGTGGACACTGAAGCTTTCTTT. It encodes CSALEVDTEAFF.

This clonotype has a count of ten or more. The rearrangement uses TRBV9 and TRBJ2-5; 7 bases agree with TRBD2. This CDR3 has 13 amino acids. V lost 3 bases and J lost 5; bases outside the gene matches: 4. In germline, CDR1 is SGDLS, CDR2 YYNGEE. CDR3 sequence reads: CASSGSGRETQYF. CDR3 in DNA: TGTGCCAGCAGCGGTAGCGGGCGCGAGACCCAGTACTTC.

This clonotype was seen ten or more times. The V and J genes are TRBV10-3 and TRBJ1-1; D ambiguous. The CDR3 runs 14 residues. CDR1 and CDR2 (germline): ENHRY, SYGVKD. V lost 4 bases and J lost 0, with 9 bases in between. CDR3 in amino acids: CAISVRNMNTEAFF. The CDR3, as DNA: TGTGCCATCAGTGTGAGAAACATGAACACTGAAGCTTTCTTT.

The V and J genes are TRBV10-3 and TRBJ2-5; D is undetermined. Trimming took 8 bases from V and 5 from J, leaving 9 bases between them. The CDR3 is made up of 11 amino acids. Germline V CDR1 and CDR2: ENHRY, SYGVKD. This chain's CDR3 is CAIGSGETQYF. CDR3 nucleotides: TGTGCCATCGGGTCTGGGGAGACCCAGTACTTC.

The CDR3 sequence: CASSQQGGEYNEQFF. The CDR3 DNA sequence: TGTGCCAGCTCACAACAGGGGGGAGAGTACAATGAGCAGTTCTTC. This chain uses TRBV18 with TRBJ2-1, with TRBD1 matching 8 bases. Trimming removed 4 bases from V and 4 bases from J; junction bases left unmatched: 6. Germline V gives CDR1 KGHSH, CDR2 LQKENI. The CDR3 consists of 15 residues.

This clonotype was picked up a small number of times. The gene calls are TRBV6-4 and TRBJ1-1; D remains ambiguous. The V and J ends lost 4 bases and 4 bases respectively, with 16 bases between them. CDR1 is MRHNA, CDR2 SNTAGT, per germline. CDR3 length: 15 residues. CDR3 sequence: CASSVEGGMGTEAFF. CDR3 bases: TGTGCCAGCAGTGTTGAAGGCGGCATGGGCACTGAAGCTTTCTTT.

As concerns this clonotype: It may be a read error: a sequence one base away is much more abundant. The rearrangement links TRBV3-1 to TRBJ2-3; 8 bases match TRBD2. Germline V lookup: CDR1 LGHDT, CDR2 YNNKEL (reference sequence). CDR3 size: 15 residues. CDR3 region: CTSSQDGGAHNTQYF. CDR3 coding DNA: TGTACCAGCAGCCAAGACGGGGGGGCCCACAATACGCAGTATTTT.

This clonotype was detected ten times or more. The chain joins TRBV29-1 to TRBJ2-7, with a tentative D call TRBD1 (6 bases). Germline CDR1 reads SQVTM; CDR2 reads ANQGSEA. The V end lost 7 bases, the J end lost 3 bases, and 16 bases lay between the germline ends. CDR3 length: 13 residues. The CDR3 loop is CSATTTGYYEQYF. CDR3 coding DNA: TGCAGCGCTACCACGACAGGATACTACGAGCAGTACTTC.

This clonotype was found many times. The rearrangement uses TRBV12-5 and TRBJ1-6; a weak D match, TRBD1 (5 bases). This CDR3 spans 16 amino acids. The germline CDR1 and CDR2 sequences are LGHNT and FRNRAP. V dropped 2 bases and J dropped 6 bases, with 14 bases sitting between them. The DNA for the CDR3 is TGTGCTAGTGGTTTGAAAGGGGAGCAGGGTAATTCACCCCTCCACTTT. Translating it yields CASGLKGEQGNSPLHF.

The rearrangement uses TRBV20-1 and TRBJ1-5, with D maybe TRBD1 (6 bases). V lost 6 bases, J lost 5 bases, and 23 bases lay in between. The CDR3 covers 16 residues. CDR1 DFQATT and CDR2 SNEGSKA come from the germline V gene (reference sequence). CDR3 nucleotides: TGCAGTGCCTCCCGGGTGGGGGCAAAGATCTATCAGCCCCAGCATTTT. Protein sequence: CSASRVGAKIYQPQHF.

The chain recombines TRBV6-1 with TRBJ2-2, with TRBD1 matching 10 bases. J gave up 5 bases and V 8 bases, and 8 bases lay outside the gene matches. Germline assignment: CDR1 MNHNS and CDR2 SASEGT. CDR3 length: 15 residues. CDR3 residues: CASSRRTGGTGELFF. In DNA, the CDR3 is TGTGCCAGCTCCCGACGGACAGGGGGAACCGGGGAGCTGTTTTTT.

V is TRBV20-1 and J is TRBJ1-1, with TRBD1 identical over 7 bases. J gave up 0 bases and V 3 bases, and 4 bases lay outside the gene matches. Germline V gene sequence: CDR1 DFQATT, CDR2 SNEGSKA (reference sequence). CDR3 length equals 14 residues. The CDR3 DNA sequence: TGCAGTGCTAGCCCGGGACAGCTGAACACTGAAGCTTTCTTT. This sequence encodes CSASPGQLNTEAFF.

V usage is TRBV20-1 and J usage is TRBJ2-3; 8 bases fit TRBD2. CDR3 length equals 16 residues. The V gene end was trimmed by 5 bases and the J gene end by 2 bases; junction bases not matched to a gene: 12. The germline V gene encodes CDR1 DFQATT and CDR2 SNEGSKA (reference sequence). CDR3 sequence: CSAAPLAGDHTDTQYF. The CDR3 bases are TGCAGTGCTGCCCCCCTAGCGGGCGACCACACAGATACGCAGTATTTT.

This clonotype was detected only a few times. The chain links TRBV29-1 to TRBJ2-1; no firm D call. There are 13 residues in the CDR3. CDR1 and CDR2 from the germline V gene are SQVTM and ANQGSEA. Trimming pared 3 bases from V and 2 bases from J, leaving 8 bases between. The CDR3 nucleotides are TGCAGCGTTGATTCCTCTACCTACAATGAGCAGTTCTTC. Residues: CSVDSSTYNEQFF.

This clonotype was found a few times. The rearrangement joins TRBV12-3 or TRBV12-4 to TRBJ2-3; D is uncertain. Deletions cut 7 bases from V and 2 bases from J, with 4 bases between. The CDR3 runs to 11 residues. CDR3 DNA sequence: TGTGCCAGCACCCACACAGATACGCAGTATTTT. The encoded protein is CASTHTDTQYF.